The clone carrying this T cell receptor (beta chain) was counted only a few times. The data belong to a study of T-cell memory formation after mild COVID-19. TCRdb ran MiXCR on the 5' RACE reads and lists one entry per CDR3 protein. The profile shows about 210,000 distinct CDR3 sequences, roughly a tenth of them singletons. The germline V gene encodes CDR1 SGHRS and CDR2 YFSETQ. The CDR3 consists of 14 residues. V shed 2 bases and J 8 bases; nucleotides not matched to a gene: 6. The source material was PBMCs or a T cell subset sorted from them (not recorded which). This rearrangement joins TRBV5-1 to TRBJ2-4, with 8 bases lining up with TRBD2. The source is a man aged 18 to 29 who had mild COVID-19 (a few samples of this study predate the infection). Cell type and time point are not known. The CDR3 DNA sequence: TGCGCCAGCAGCTTAGCGGGGGAGAAGGACATTCAGTACTTC. Protein: CASSLAGEKDIQYF.